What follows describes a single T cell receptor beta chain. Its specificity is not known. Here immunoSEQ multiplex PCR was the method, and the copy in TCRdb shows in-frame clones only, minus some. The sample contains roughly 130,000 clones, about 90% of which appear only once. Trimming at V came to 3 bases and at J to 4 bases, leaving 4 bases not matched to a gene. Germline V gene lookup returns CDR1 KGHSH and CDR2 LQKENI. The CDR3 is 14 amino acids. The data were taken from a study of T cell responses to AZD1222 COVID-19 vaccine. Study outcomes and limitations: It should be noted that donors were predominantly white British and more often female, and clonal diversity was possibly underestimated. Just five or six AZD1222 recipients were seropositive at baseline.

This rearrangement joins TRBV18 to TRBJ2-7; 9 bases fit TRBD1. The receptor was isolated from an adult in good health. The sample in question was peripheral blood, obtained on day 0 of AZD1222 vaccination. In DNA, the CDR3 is TGTGCCAGCTCACCGGGACAGGGATTATACGAGCAGTACTTC. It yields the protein CASSPGQGLYEQYF.